Shown below are 7 T cell receptor beta chains from a single sample sequenced in a study of PD-L1 blockade in urothelial cancer (dated by TCRdb to 2016 to 2017). Libraries were prepared through the immunoSEQ multiplex PCR assay. The table comes from immuneACCESS by way of TCRdb, which keeps in-frame sequences with V and J called. Part of the clones is missing from these tables; in studies checked, under half for an unresolved V gene and the rest for unknown reasons. The sample has 44,000 or so clones on record, about 91% of them singletons. The leading ten clones occupy roughly 3.9% of the sample. The input for sequencing was PBMCs, taken around atezolizumab (anti-PD-L1) treatment. The receptors derive from an elderly man with urothelial cancer.

This chain joins TRBV5-1 and TRBJ1-1; 10 bases are shared with TRBD1. From germline, CDR1 is SGHRS and CDR2 YFSETQ. The CDR3 is 15 amino acids. V lost 2 bases to trimming and J lost 4 bases; unmatched junction nucleotides: 5. CDR3 in amino acids: CASSLGQGGSTEAFF. The CDR3 DNA follows: TGCGCCAGCAGCTTAGGACAGGGGGGGAGCACTGAAGCTTTCTTT.

The genes are TRBV2 and TRBJ2-1; 8 bases map to TRBD2. J was trimmed by 5 bases and V by 0 bases; bases with no gene match: 9. The CDR3 loop spans 17 amino acids. Germline CDR1 and CDR2: SNHLY and FYNNEI. DNA for the CDR3: TGTGCCAGCAGTGAAGCGGGGGGACTAGTATTCGACAATGAGCAGTTCTTC. Protein product: CASSEAGGLVFDNEQFF.

This chain uses TRBV19 with TRBJ1-2; D is unresolved. The length of the CDR3 is 17 residues. Trimming pared 7 bases from V and 0 bases from J, leaving 21 bases between. The germline V gene has CDR1 LNHDA and CDR2 SQIVND (reference sequence). CDR3 sequence: CASTPALKPSPNYGYTF. As DNA, the CDR3 is TGTGCCAGTACTCCTGCCCTAAAACCATCTCCTAACTATGGCTACACCTTC.

The chain is built from TRBV5-1 and TRBJ2-3; 11 bases agree with TRBD1. V was clipped by 4 bases and J by 5 bases; unmatched bases: 3. The germline gives CDR1 SGHRS, CDR2 YFSETQ. CDR3 size: 14 residues. The chain's CDR3 is CASSVGQGGDTQYF. CDR3 DNA: TGCGCCAGCAGCGTGGGACAGGGGGGAGATACGCAGTATTTT.

The V gene is TRBV10-2, the J gene TRBJ1-2, with D uncertain. The CDR3 covers 15 residues. Trimming cost V 3 bases and J 2 bases, with 13 bases left between them. Germline V lookup: CDR1 WSHSY, CDR2 SAAADI. The CDR3 spells CASSEGGQPNYGYTF. CDR3 DNA sequence: TGCGCCAGCAGTGAAGGAGGCCAGCCAAACTATGGCTACACCTTC.

The chain is built from TRBV30 and TRBJ1-5, with 7 bases fitting TRBD1. V was clipped by 7 bases and J by 5 bases; unmatched bases: 8. CDR3 size: 13 residues. The germline V gene has CDR1 GTSNPN and CDR2 SVGIG (reference sequence). The CDR3 DNA follows: TGTGCCTCCCGGACAGGTATAGATCAGCCCCAGCATTTT. Residues: CASRTGIDQPQHF.

This chain joins TRBV30 and TRBJ2-6; TRBD1 aligns across 7 bases. This CDR3 is built from 15 residues. Per the germline V gene, CDR1 is GTSNPN and CDR2 is SVGIG (reference sequence). The J segment lost 0 bases and the V segment lost 5 bases, leaving 4 bases of the junction unmatched. The CDR3 is CAWASGGSGANVLTF. CDR3 DNA: TGTGCCTGGGCGTCAGGGGGCTCTGGGGCCAACGTCCTGACTTTC.